Listed here are 17 T cell receptor beta chains from one sample, sequenced in a study of shared clonotypes between healthy human individuals. Repertoires were generated with immunoSEQ multiplex PCR, while TCRdb's copy carries only in-frame clones and drops some. The sample yields hundreds of thousands of clones, 73% seen once. Sequenced sample: memory CD4+ T cells sorted from blood. Noted subset: CD45RA-negative fraction. These receptors were obtained from a woman aged 25-40 years in good health.

The chain couples TRBV5-1 to TRBJ2-7; TRBD1 matches 8 bases. The V segment lost 0 bases and the J segment 3 bases; nucleotides outside the gene matches: 14. The CDR3 extends over 18 amino acids. Per germline, CDR1 SGHRS and CDR2 YFSETQ. This CDR3 reads CASSLGFSLAGGVYEQYF. CDR3 in DNA: TGCGCCAGCAGCTTGGGGTTTAGTCTAGCAGGGGGCGTCTACGAGCAGTACTTC. Combining the CDR3 with reference TRBV5-1 and TRBJ2-7 gives the whole variable domain KAGVTQTPRYLIKTRGQQVTLSCSPISGHRSVSWYQQTPGQGLQFLFEYFSETQRNKGNFPGRFSGRQFSNSRSEMNVSTLELGDSALYLCASSLGFSLAGGVYEQYFGPGTRLTVT.

The chain recombines TRBV25-1 with TRBJ1-1, with D perhaps matching TRBD1 (6 bases). The CDR3 is 15 residues long. V was shortened by 3 bases and J by 0 bases, with 11 bases between the two germline ends. CDR1 is MGHDK and CDR2 is SYGVNS in the germline V gene. DNA for the CDR3: TGTGCCAGCAGTGACCCGGGACAAATGAACACTGAAGCTTTCTTT. It translates to CASSDPGQMNTEAFF.

V is TRBV19 and J is TRBJ1-5, with no clear D. The germline gives CDR1 LNHDA, CDR2 SQIVND (reference sequence). The CDR3 sequence is 15 residues long. The V and J ends lost 5 bases and 3 bases respectively, with 14 bases between them. The chain's CDR3 is CASSHPQLLNQPQHF. The CDR3 nucleotides read TGTGCCAGTAGTCATCCCCAGCTCCTCAATCAGCCCCAGCATTTT.

J is TRBJ2-7 and V is TRBV7-2; no clear D. Germline CDR1 is SGHTA and CDR2 is FQGNSA. This CDR3 has 15 amino acids. Between the trimmed V and J ends, which lost 2 bases and 6 bases, there was a span of 17 bases. CDR3 in amino acids: CASSLYNPAVSEQYF. As DNA, the CDR3 is TGTGCCAGCAGCTTATATAACCCGGCAGTCTCCGAGCAGTACTTC.

The chain carries TRBV2 and TRBJ1-1, with D unresolved. Germline CDR1 SNHLY, CDR2 FYNNEI. CDR3 length: 13 residues. V dropped 10 bases and J dropped 0 bases, with 12 bases sitting between them. In DNA form, the CDR3 reads TGTGCCACCCCTACGGGGATGAACACTGAAGCTTTCTTT. Its protein is CATPTGMNTEAFF.

In this sample, this clone turned up many times. The V call is TRBV15, the J call TRBJ1-1, with D unresolved. V was pared by 3 bases and J by 1 base, with 12 bases between. This CDR3 is built from 15 residues. Germline values: CDR1 LNHNV, CDR2 YYDKDF (reference sequence). In DNA, the CDR3 is TGTGCCACCAGCAGGTTTTATGGGGAGAACACTGAAGCTTTCTTT. This codes for CATSRFYGENTEAFF.

This clone was detected a few times. The chain uses TRBV5-1 and TRBJ2-6; no firm D call. The V end was cut by 7 bases, the J end by 0 bases, with 8 bases between. There are 14 residues in the CDR3. Germline V CDR1 and CDR2: SGHRS, YFSETQ. The CDR3 DNA reads TGCGCCAGCGCCACGGACTCTGGGGCCAACGTCCTGACTTTC. It specifies CASATDSGANVLTF.

This clone was counted only a few times. This chain joins TRBV21-1 and TRBJ2-1; TRBD2, the table's D call, was not compared with the DNA. TRBV21-1 is noted as a pseudogene. CDR3 length equals 14 residues. Here the CDR3 DNA reads TGTGCCAGCAGCAAGTGTGGGACTTACAATGAGCAGTTCTTC. Its protein product is CASSKCGTYNEQFF.

V gene TRBV5-1 combines with J gene TRBJ1-1, with D unclear. Trimming took off 4 bases at V and 1 base at J, with 11 bases between the two ends. Germline CDR1 is SGHRS and CDR2 is YFSETQ. The CDR3 contains 14 residues. Here the CDR3 reads CASSMVSTNTEAFF. Here the CDR3 DNA reads TGCGCCAGCAGCATGGTCAGTACGAACACTGAAGCTTTCTTT.

This chain uses TRBV19 with TRBJ2-5; 8 nucleotides match TRBD1. Germline assignment: CDR1 LNHDA and CDR2 SQIVND (reference sequence). The CDR3 has 15 residues. J was trimmed by 2 bases and V by 5 bases; bases with no gene match: 7. DNA for the CDR3: TGTGCCAGTAGTGCCACGGGACAGGAACAAGAGACCCAGTACTTC. Amino acids: CASSATGQEQETQYF.

The gene calls are TRBV19 and TRBJ2-7, with D maybe TRBD1 (6 bases). V was clipped by 5 bases and J by 0 bases, with 14 bases between them. CDR3 size: 15 residues. Germline CDR1 reads LNHDA; CDR2 reads SQIVND (reference sequence). For the CDR3, the DNA is TGTGCCAGTAGTTCAGGACAGCTATCCTCCTACGAGCAGTACTTC. Translating it yields CASSSGQLSSYEQYF. Full variable domain (rest looked up from reference TRBV19 and TRBJ2-7): DGGITQSPKYLFRKEGQNVTLSCEQNLNHDAMYWYRQDPGQGLRLIYYSQIVNDFQKGDIAEGYSVSREKKESFPLTVTSAQKNPTAFYLCASSSGQLSSYEQYFGPGTRLTVT.

The J gene is TRBJ2-7, the V gene TRBV28, with TRBD1 identical over 7 bases. This CDR3 has 17 amino acids. Germline trimming cut 3 bases from V and 0 bases from J; bases unmatched to any gene: 11. The V gene's germline CDR1 is MDHEN and CDR2 SYDVKM. The CDR3 here is CASSFLIFGTDSYEQYF. DNA for the CDR3: TGTGCCAGCAGTTTTCTCATTTTTGGGACAGACTCCTACGAGCAGTACTTC.

CDR3 sequence: CASTLRGTGSITF. In nucleotides, the CDR3 is TGTGCCAGCACCTTACGAGGTACAGGGTCCATCACCTTC. V is TRBV27 and J is TRBJ1-2, with a possible D match to TRBD1 (6 bases). V lost 7 bases and J 13 bases, leaving 22 bases between the germline ends. Germline V CDR1 and CDR2: MNHEY, SMNVEV (reference sequence). CDR3 length: 13 amino acids.

The chain uses TRBV10-3 and TRBJ2-1; D is perhaps TRBD2 (6 bases). This CDR3 region has 15 residues. The V and J ends lost 0 bases and 4 bases respectively, with 10 bases between them. Germline V CDR1 and CDR2: ENHRY, SYGVKD. In nucleotides, the CDR3 is TGTGCCATCAGTGAGTCGTATGGGACTTACAATGAGCAGTTCTTC. Its protein is CAISESYGTYNEQFF.

The V and J genes are TRBV2 and TRBJ1-5, with 8 bases identical to TRBD1. From germline, CDR1 is SNHLY and CDR2 FYNNEI. The CDR3 consists of 17 residues. V gave up 6 bases and J gave up 5 bases; unmatched junction bases: 15. CDR3 in amino acids: CASRLDAADRGHQPQHF. The CDR3 region has the DNA TGTGCCAGCAGGTTGGACGCTGCAGACAGGGGCCATCAGCCCCAGCATTTT.

This clone showed up just once. This chain connects TRBV27 to TRBJ2-6; no definite D call. This CDR3 is 17 amino acids long. V was pared by 5 bases and J by 0 bases, with 14 bases between. Germline CDR1 reads MNHEY; CDR2 reads SMNVEV (reference sequence). The CDR3 bases are TGTGCCAGCAGTGGCGTCTGGGTTAGCTCTGGGGCCAACGTCCTGACTTTC. This sequence encodes CASSGVWVSSGANVLTF.

This clone showed up many times. CDR3 in DNA: TGTGCCAGCAGTGATTCTTACAGGGGGAGACAAGAGACCCAGTACTTC. Amino acid sequence: CASSDSYRGRQETQYF. The gene calls are TRBV25-1 and TRBJ2-5; 8 nucleotides agree with TRBD1. This CDR3 has 16 residues. J gave up 2 bases and V 3 bases, and 8 bases lay outside the gene matches. The V gene's germline CDR1 is MGHDK and CDR2 SYGVNS.